This TCR beta chain was observed in a study of control samples from healthy donors and cancer patients. The CDR3 spans 12 residues. Trimming took off 6 bases at V and 8 bases at J, with 13 bases between the two ends. This clone showed up just once. Only in-frame clones appear in the TCRdb table, and some are missing; sequencing was by immunoSEQ multiplex PCR. The data contain around 140,000 clones, roughly 92% of them singletons. The specimen was blood. This chain uses TRBV12-3 or TRBV12-4 with TRBJ1-2, with a weak D call TRBD1 (6 bases). This TCR was recovered from a man aged 40-50 years in good health. In DNA form, the CDR3 reads TGTGCCAGCAGCCCGACGGGGGCCGGCTACACCTTC. Translating gives CASSPTGAGYTF.